The clone carrying this TCR beta chain is a singleton in its sample. Its antigen is as yet unknown. These data belong to a study of memory CD4+ T cells and cytomegalovirus serostatus. Whole-study findings and limits: The CMV-associated TCR signature appears largely within the CD4+ memory repertoire.

Single viable CD3+CD4+CD8-CD45RO+ cells were sorted as the memory CD4+ T cells. Serostatus was set by detecting CMV pp150, pp28, p38, p52 IgG. In the study's own analysis: After removing out-of-frame reads, 2,204,828 distinct TCRbeta sequences remained. Here immunoSEQ multiplex PCR was the method, and the copy in TCRdb shows in-frame clones only, minus some. V and J calls and clone size follow that table, whereas D and trimming were derived from the DNA. The sample contains some 60,000 clones, 70% to 75% of which appear only once. The material sequenced was memory CD4+ T cells from blood. This TCR was sampled from an adult in good health and CMV-seropositive.

The CDR3 DNA reads as TGTGCCTGGAGTGTGGGAAACCCCCGCCAGCCCCAGCATTTT. Protein sequence: CAWSVGNPRQPQHF. This chain joins TRBV30 and TRBJ1-5; D ambiguous. Germline CDR1 reads GTSNPN; CDR2 reads SVGIG (reference sequence). The V and J ends lost 0 bases and 7 bases respectively, with 13 bases between them. The CDR3 has 14 residues.